This paragraph reports one TCR beta chain. Looked up from germline, CDR1 is SNHLY and CDR2 is FYNNEI. CDR3 size: 13 residues. J lost 1 base, V lost 6 bases, and 1 base had no gene match. The data originate from a study of blood T cell repertoires in COVID-19. Study details: Researchers got acute and convalescent COVID-19 samples from the United States, Italy and Spain.

As handled by the study authors: How many nucleated cells were present was estimated from reference gene primer amplification. The data were produced by immunoSEQ multiplex PCR, yet TCRdb's version contains in-frame clones alone and is incomplete. That table gives V, J and clone size, and the DNA gave D and trimming. Of 200,000 to 300,000 clones in the sample, more than 70% were seen once. This sequence originates from a man older than 75 with acute or convalescent COVID-19. This chain connects TRBV2 to TRBJ2-5; 8 nucleotides align to TRBD2. Sequenced input: peripheral blood. CDR3 sequence (DNA): TGTGCCAGCAGGCGGGAGGTCCAAGAGACCCAGTACTTC. Translated, it gives CASRREVQETQYF.